The 7 T cell receptor beta chains below come from one sample, sequenced in a study of beta chain features in type 1 diabetes (dated by TCRdb to 2016 to 2019). Library construction relied on the immunoSEQ multiplex PCR assay. The High Capacity cDNA Reverse Transcription Kit was used to reverse transcribe all of the isolated RNA, meaning that expressed TCRB transcripts were what got sequenced. Entries here come from immuneACCESS through TCRdb and include only in-frame sequences with V and J called. Some clones fail to appear in such tables; in the studies checked, an unresolved V gene covers under half of the shortfall, and the cause of the remainder is unknown. Within this sample are 620,000 or so clones, with around a sixth of them counted one time only. The ten largest clones represent about 0.097% of the sample. The sample consisted of naive CD4+ T cells from blood. What this sample's cell subset or site label stands for: true naive CD4+ T cells. These receptors were taken from a man aged 18 to 29 in good health.

This sequence joins TRBV14 and TRBJ1-1; 9 bases agree with TRBD1. Germline V CDR1 and CDR2: SGHDN, FVKESK. V was pared by 0 bases and J by 4 bases, with 12 bases of the junction left unmatched. This CDR3 spans 18 amino acids. The CDR3 region is CASSQDQRSGTGSTEAFF. As DNA, the CDR3 is TGTGCCAGCAGCCAAGATCAGCGCTCCGGGACAGGGAGCACTGAAGCTTTCTTT.

Points on this clone: Distinct nucleotide sequences in the sample also encode this CDR3. The chain recombines TRBV7-9 with TRBJ2-7; possible D gene TRBD2, 5 bases. This CDR3 is built from 13 residues. Trimming removed 3 bases from V and 1 base from J, with 7 bases in between. Looked up from germline, CDR1 is SEHNR and CDR2 is FQNEAQ (reference sequence). The CDR3 bases are TGTGCCAGCAGCTTGCCGGGGTCCTACGAGCAGTACTTC. Translated: CASSLPGSYEQYF.

The V call is TRBV11-2, the J call TRBJ2-3, with 10 bases lining up with TRBD2. V gave up 2 bases and J gave up 0 bases; unmatched junction bases: 5. This CDR3 is built from 17 residues. Germline V lookup: CDR1 SGHAT, CDR2 FQNNGV. The CDR3 DNA reads TGTGCCAGCAGCTTATATCCTAGCGGGAGAAGCACAGATACGCAGTATTTT. Amino acids: CASSLYPSGRSTDTQYF.

This chain connects TRBV9 to TRBJ2-1, with 12 bases that match TRBD2. Germline values: CDR1 SGDLS, CDR2 YYNGEE. Trimming removed 3 bases from V and 0 bases from J; junction bases left unmatched: 10. The length of the CDR3 is 19 residues. DNA of the CDR3: TGTGCCAGCAGCGGCCCTAGCGGGAGGGTTCCGAGCTCCTACAATGAGCAGTTCTTC. This codes for CASSGPSGRVPSSYNEQFF.

The chain couples TRBV9 to TRBJ2-3; the D gene could be TRBD1 or TRBD2 (5 bases each). Looked up from germline, CDR1 is SGDLS and CDR2 is YYNGEE. V lost 6 bases to trimming and J lost 3 bases, with 17 bases between them. The length of the CDR3 is 15 residues. The CDR3 region is CASTRGDPTTDTQYF. The CDR3 nucleotides are TGTGCCAGCACCCGAGGGGACCCCACAACAGATACGCAGTATTTT.

This clone was counted a few times. The J gene is TRBJ1-1, the V gene TRBV9; D is undetermined. The CDR3 extends over 13 amino acids. Trimming cost V 0 bases and J 6 bases, with 9 bases left between them. The germline V gene has CDR1 SGDLS and CDR2 YYNGEE. The chain's CDR3 is CASSVAAGPEAFF. In DNA form, the CDR3 reads TGTGCCAGCAGCGTAGCTGCAGGTCCTGAAGCTTTCTTT.

The rearrangement joins TRBV4-1 to TRBJ2-7; TRBD1 might be the D (5 bases). With 5 bases removed from V and 6 bases from J, the gap between germline ends came to 17 bases. This CDR3 region has 14 residues. The germline V gene has CDR1 MGHRA and CDR2 YSYEKL. CDR3 DNA sequence: TGCGCCAGCAGCAAGCCCGGTCAGGGTCGCGAGCAGTACTTC. It is translated as CASSKPGQGREQYF.